The sequence of this TCR beta chain was determined in a study of blood T cell repertoires in COVID-19. Looking at the study overall: Samples of COVID-19 (acute and convalescent) were obtained from the United States, Italy and Spain.

The table lists this clone with a few counts. Per the germline V gene, CDR1 is MNHEY and CDR2 is SMNVEV (reference sequence). The CDR3 contains 15 residues. The V segment lost 6 bases and the J segment 3 bases; nucleotides outside the gene matches: 7. Measured with immunoSEQ multiplex PCR; TCRdb has only the in-frame clones, and not every one. This table has around 300,000 clones, more than 70% appearing once. The receptor was derived from a man aged 25-40 years with active or convalescent COVID-19. The rearrangement links TRBV27 to TRBJ1-1; 10 positions match TRBD1. Input material: peripheral blood. DNA of the CDR3: TGTGCCAGCAGACCATTGGACAGGGGGTACACTGAAGCTTTCTTT. Encoded protein: CASRPLDRGYTEAFF.